These 20 T cell receptor beta chains originate from one sample sequenced in a study of T cell responses to AZD1222 COVID-19 vaccine. Generated by immunoSEQ multiplex PCR, the TCRdb table keeps only in-frame clones and is missing some. The sample includes over 150,000 clones, roughly 90% of them seen just once. The material was peripheral blood, obtained 28 days after the second AZD1222 dose. The receptors shown here come from an adult who received the AZD1222 COVID-19 vaccine.

In regard to this clone: At one of its ends the junction is not consistent with the germline gene, which may arise from a read error. This chain connects TRBV27 to TRBJ1-2, with unresolved D. The CDR3 spans 13 residues. Germline CDR1 and CDR2: MNHEY and SMNVEV (reference sequence). CDR3 nucleotides: TGTGCCAGCGGTTTAACCGAGTTTTACGGCTACACCTTC. The encoded protein is CASGLTEFYGYTF.

The chain links TRBV6-1 to TRBJ2-3; D ambiguous. The germline gives CDR1 MNHNS, CDR2 SASEGT. This CDR3 spans 14 amino acids. The V gene lost 1 base and the J gene lost 2 bases, with 7 bases spanning the gap. In DNA form, the CDR3 reads TGTGCCAGCAGTGAAGTGTGGAACACAGATACGCAGTATTTT. This sequence encodes CASSEVWNTDTQYF.

V is TRBV18 and J is TRBJ2-3; D possibly matches TRBD1 or TRBD2 (5 bases each). V lost 0 bases and J 3 bases, leaving 10 bases between the germline ends. The CDR3 is 15 amino acids. The germline CDR1 and CDR2 sequences are KGHSH and LQKENI. This CDR3 reads CASSPPGTGTDTQYF. In DNA, the CDR3 is TGTGCCAGCTCACCACCCGGGACCGGGACAGATACGCAGTATTTT.

The chain has TRBV5-4 and TRBJ1-1, with 7 bases lining up with TRBD1. Per the germline V gene, CDR1 is SGHNT and CDR2 is YYREEE (reference sequence). There are 16 residues in the CDR3. Unmatched junction bases numbered 11, after V lost 4 bases and J lost 2 bases. CDR3 amino acids: CASSPSVGQANTEAFF. CDR3 DNA sequence: TGTGCCAGCAGCCCCTCGGTCGGACAGGCAAACACTGAAGCTTTCTTT. Using reference TRBV5-4 and TRBJ1-1 for the parts outside the CDR3, the full variable domain is ETGVTQSPTHLIKTRGQQVTLRCSSQSGHNTVSWYQQALGQGPQFIFQYYREEENGRGNFPPRFSGLQFPNYSSELNVNALELDDSALYLCASSPSVGQANTEAFFGQGTRLTVV.

This chain uses TRBV18 with TRBJ1-5; unclear D gene. Germline V gene sequence: CDR1 KGHSH, CDR2 LQKENI. V lost 6 bases, J lost 0 bases, and 6 bases lay in between. The CDR3 totals 13 residues. The CDR3 reads CASSLNSNQPQHF. The CDR3, as DNA: TGTGCCAGCTCGCTCAATAGCAATCAGCCCCAGCATTTT.

The chain joins TRBV19 to TRBJ1-2; a weak D match, TRBD1 (5 bases). V was shortened by 3 bases and J by 4 bases, with 15 bases between the two germline ends. Germline V CDR1 and CDR2: LNHDA, SQIVND (reference sequence). The CDR3 totals 15 residues. In DNA, the CDR3 is TGTGCCAGTAGTATTGGAGAGCCCGGGGGCTATGGCTACACCTTC. Protein product: CASSIGEPGGYGYTF.

The chain uses TRBV2 and TRBJ1-5; 10 positions match TRBD1. The CDR3 consists of 13 residues. Germline V gene sequence: CDR1 SNHLY, CDR2 FYNNEI. The V segment lost 6 bases and the J segment 9 bases; nucleotides outside the gene matches: 5. DNA of the CDR3: TGTGCCAGCAGCCCGGGACAGGGGCTGCCCCAGCATTTT. This sequence encodes CASSPGQGLPQHF. Drawing the rest from reference TRBV2 and TRBJ1-5, the complete variable domain is EPEVTQTPSHQVTQMGQEVILRCVPISNHLYFYWYRQILGQKVEFLVSFYNNEISEKSEIFDDQFSVERPDGSNFTLKIRSTKLEDSAMYFCASSPGQGLPQHFGDGTRLSIL.

The J gene is TRBJ1-1, the V gene TRBV5-1, with a weak D call TRBD1 (5 bases). The length of the CDR3 is 12 residues. Germline CDR1 and CDR2: SGHRS and YFSETQ. V lost 0 bases to trimming and J lost 8 bases, with 8 bases between them. CDR3 residues: CASSLAEGEAFF. CDR3 nucleotide sequence: TGCGCCAGCAGCTTGGCCGAGGGGGAAGCTTTCTTT.

The V and J genes are TRBV7-9 and TRBJ2-7; D is uncertain. Germline V gives CDR1 SEHNR, CDR2 FQNEAQ (reference sequence). The CDR3 runs to 13 residues. V gave up 3 bases and J gave up 2 bases, with 8 bases separating them. Here the CDR3 reads CASSLGKAYEQYF. The CDR3 DNA is TGTGCCAGCAGCTTGGGAAAAGCCTACGAGCAGTACTTC.

This CDR3 reads CATSRGWDRGYVETQYF. As DNA, the CDR3 is TGTGCCACCAGCAGAGGGTGGGACAGGGGGTATGTGGAGACCCAGTACTTC. This chain connects TRBV15 to TRBJ2-5; 11 nucleotides agree with TRBD1. The CDR3 extends over 17 amino acids. CDR1 and CDR2 (germline): LNHNV, YYDKDF (reference sequence). V lost 1 base to trimming and J lost 5 bases; unmatched junction nucleotides: 9.

V gene TRBV2 combines with J gene TRBJ2-7; the D is unclear. Looked up from germline, CDR1 is SNHLY and CDR2 is FYNNEI. Trimming shortened V by 8 bases and J by 2 bases, and 16 bases separated the two germline ends. This CDR3 contains 14 residues. The CDR3 is CASGSRISPYEQYF. The CDR3 DNA sequence: TGTGCCAGCGGAAGTCGGATAAGCCCCTACGAGCAGTACTTC.

The CDR3: CASSQSGGAYEQFF. CDR3 sequence (DNA): TGTGCCAGCAGCCAGAGCGGGGGGGCGTATGAGCAGTTCTTC. This chain joins TRBV14 and TRBJ2-1, with TRBD2 matching over 10 bases. Germline V lookup: CDR1 SGHDN, CDR2 FVKESK. Trimming cost V 3 bases and J 8 bases; bases outside gene matches: 4. CDR3 length equals 14 residues.

This chain links TRBV5-1 with TRBJ1-2; possibly TRBD1 for D (6 bases). The CDR3 consists of 16 residues. Trimming removed 4 bases from V and 5 bases from J, with 21 bases in between. CDR1 is SGHRS, CDR2 YFSETQ, per germline. CDR3 sequence reads: CASSLSPGGADYGYTF. CDR3 sequence (DNA): TGCGCCAGCAGCCTCTCCCCGGGGGGGGCGGATTATGGCTACACCTTC.

The chain's CDR3 is CASSASGGGVLAKNIQYF. Here the CDR3 DNA reads TGTGCCAGCAGCGCAAGTGGCGGGGGGGTGCTAGCCAAAAACATTCAGTACTTC. The V call is TRBV7-2, the J call TRBJ2-4; 9 bases are a match to TRBD2. The CDR3 consists of 18 residues. In germline, CDR1 is SGHTA, CDR2 FQGNSA. V shed 5 bases, J shed 0 bases, and the junction held 11 bases outside the gene matches.

This clone has only one observation. Here the CDR3 reads CAWSRQQETQYF. The CDR3 DNA follows: TGTGCCTGGAGTCGACAACAAGAGACCCAGTACTTC. The chain uses TRBV30 and TRBJ2-5; no clear D gene. Trimming stripped 2 bases from V and 2 bases from J, with 6 bases between. Germline V CDR1 and CDR2: GTSNPN, SVGIG (reference sequence). The CDR3 length is 12 residues.

The CDR3 DNA sequence: TGTGCCAGCAGTTACTACGGACAGATGTACGGCTACACCTTC. Protein sequence: CASSYYGQMYGYTF. V gene TRBV6-6 combines with J gene TRBJ1-2; perhaps TRBD1 as D (6 bases). The CDR3 has 14 residues. V lost 1 base, J lost 8 bases, and 14 bases lay in between. Germline V gives CDR1 MNHNY, CDR2 SVGAGI (reference sequence).

The chain links TRBV7-8 to TRBJ1-1; D gene uncertain. The CDR3 totals 14 residues. Per germline, CDR1 SGHVS and CDR2 FQNEAQ. The germline V and J ends were trimmed by 1 base and 6 bases, with 12 bases remaining between them. The CDR3 DNA reads as TGTGCCAGCAGCTTAGAAGTGGGAGGAGCTGAAGCTTTCTTT. This translates into CASSLEVGGAEAFF.

The gene calls are TRBV7-2 and TRBJ1-4, with a tentative D call TRBD1 (6 bases). V gave up 1 base and J gave up 5 bases, with 11 bases separating them. Germline assignment: CDR1 SGHTA and CDR2 FQGNSA. This CDR3 comprises 15 residues. The chain's CDR3 is CASSLGGGGNEKLFF. In DNA, the CDR3 is TGTGCCAGCAGCTTAGGGGGGGGCGGAAATGAAAAACTGTTTTTT.

This sequence joins TRBV10-3 and TRBJ1-5, with D maybe TRBD1 (5 bases). Germline V gene data show CDR1 as ENHRY and CDR2 as SYGVKD. With 1 base removed from V and 5 bases from J, the gap between germline ends came to 12 bases. The CDR3 is made up of 15 amino acids. The CDR3, as DNA: TGTGCCATCAGTGAGTTTGGGGCGGCGGATCAGCCCCAGCATTTT. It encodes CAISEFGAADQPQHF.

The gene calls are TRBV9 and TRBJ2-7; 11 bases agree with TRBD2. CDR3 length: 11 amino acids. Germline CDR1 and CDR2: SGDLS and YYNGEE. V shed 9 bases and J 8 bases; nucleotides not matched to a gene: 4. The CDR3 coding sequence is TGTGCCACCTTAGCGGGGGGGAAGCAGTACTTC. This sequence encodes CATLAGGKQYF.